The clone carrying this T cell receptor beta chain has a single count. Its specificity is unknown. This specimen comes from a study of T cell responses to AZD1222 COVID-19 vaccine. Study information: Analyses pooled second doses at about 4 or about 12 weeks.

Overall study results and limits: The CD4 TCRs associated with vaccination extended across spike and predominated at 160-218 and 743-854. Seropositive status at baseline applied to only a handful of AZD1222 recipients.

This table comes from immunoSEQ multiplex PCR, and its TCRdb copy is limited to in-frame clones, with some not included. The sample holds about 180,000 clones, 85% to 90% seen once. The CDR3 has 13 amino acids. CDR1 is SGHDN and CDR2 is FVKESK in the germline V gene. Trimming removed 4 bases at V and 5 bases at J, with 8 bases between. The receptor was derived from an adult in good health. V gene TRBV14 combines with J gene TRBJ1-4; D is possibly TRBD1 (5 bases). Sequenced material: peripheral blood, taken on day 0 of AZD1222 vaccination. The CDR3 is CASSRGVNEKLFF. The CDR3, as DNA: TGTGCCAGCAGCCGAGGGGTGAATGAAAAACTGTTTTTT.